The 21 T cell receptor beta chains reported below all come from one sample, sequenced in a study of T cell responses to AZD1222 COVID-19 vaccine. The method was immunoSEQ multiplex PCR; TCRdb's version includes in-frame clones alone and lacks a portion of them. This table holds tens of thousands of clones, more than 85% found once. The source was peripheral blood, collected 28 days after the second AZD1222 dose. The receptor set was obtained from an adult who received the AZD1222 COVID-19 vaccine.

The chain joins TRBV27 to TRBJ1-2; 9 bases fit TRBD1. Losses at the gene ends were 5 bases for V and 7 bases for J; bases not matched to a gene: 8. CDR1 is MNHEY and CDR2 is SMNVEV in the germline V gene (reference sequence). The CDR3 runs 14 residues. The CDR3 is CASSIGTGLGGYTF. The CDR3, as DNA: TGTGCCAGCAGTATTGGGACAGGGCTCGGTGGCTACACCTTC.

The chain combines TRBV19 with TRBJ1-5; D is ambiguous. This CDR3 is 14 amino acids long. The germline CDR1 and CDR2 sequences are LNHDA and SQIVND (reference sequence). Trimming left V 2 bases short and J 4 bases short, with 9 bases between. This CDR3 is CASSITPDNQPQHF. The CDR3 DNA reads as TGTGCCAGTAGTATAACGCCAGATAATCAGCCCCAGCATTTT.

The chain uses TRBV19 and TRBJ2-7; TRBD1 aligns across 7 bases. V gave up 3 bases and J gave up 2 bases; unmatched junction bases: 7. The CDR3 totals 15 residues. Germline V gene sequence: CDR1 LNHDA, CDR2 SQIVND (reference sequence). CDR3 sequence reads: CASSISQGIAYEQYF. The CDR3 nucleotides are TGTGCCAGTAGTATCTCACAGGGGATCGCCTACGAGCAGTACTTC.

This sequence joins TRBV6-5 and TRBJ1-5, with TRBD1 as a possible D gene (5 bases). Trimming took 6 bases from V and 7 from J, leaving 13 bases between them. This CDR3 is 13 amino acids long. Germline V gene data show CDR1 as MNHEY and CDR2 as SVGAGI. CDR3 in amino acids: CASSGTGRQPQHF. The CDR3 region has the DNA TGTGCCAGCAGCGGGACGGGGAGACAGCCCCAGCATTTT.

Comments on this clone: Germline and junction disagree at one end, which may indicate a read error. The rearrangement links TRBV28 to TRBJ1-2, with D maybe TRBD1 (6 bases). In germline, CDR1 is MDHEN, CDR2 SYDVKM. There are 13 residues in the CDR3. The CDR3 nucleotides are TGTGCCAGCAGTCCACTCAGGGGCCCGGGCTTTGGCTTC. Translated, it gives CASSPLRGPGFGF.

This clone appeared a single time. This chain joins TRBV30 and TRBJ1-3, with 8 bases lining up with TRBD1. Trimming removed 8 bases from V and 2 bases from J; junction bases left unmatched: 5. The CDR3 has 13 residues. CDR1 is GTSNPN and CDR2 is SVGIG in the germline V gene (reference sequence). Here the CDR3 DNA reads TGTGCCATTGGACAGGGCCCTGGAAACACCATATATTTT. Its protein is CAIGQGPGNTIYF. The whole variable domain, filled in from reference TRBV30 and TRBJ1-3, reads SQTIHQWPATLVQPVGSPLSLECTVEGTSNPNLYWYRQAAGRGLQLLFYSVGIGQISSEVPQNLSASRPQDRQFILSSKKLLLSDSGFYLCAIGQGPGNTIYFGEGSWLTVV.

The CDR3 spells CASSSFQLNSYEQYF. The CDR3 nucleotides read TGTGCCAGCAGTTCCTTTCAGCTGAACTCCTACGAGCAGTACTTC. The chain couples TRBV28 to TRBJ2-7, with D unresolved. The V end lost 4 bases, the J end lost 0 bases, and 13 bases lay between the germline ends. CDR1 and CDR2 from the germline V gene are MDHEN and SYDVKM. The CDR3 totals 15 residues.

This clone was picked up a small number of times. V is TRBV15 and J is TRBJ1-5; TRBD1 agrees at 7 bases. V shed 3 bases, J shed 3 bases, and the junction held 11 bases outside the gene matches. The CDR3 loop spans 17 amino acids. CDR1 LNHNV and CDR2 YYDKDF come from the germline V gene (reference sequence). CDR3 protein: CATSSVGQAAANQPQHF. CDR3 nucleotides: TGTGCCACCAGCAGTGTAGGACAGGCGGCAGCCAATCAGCCCCAGCATTTT.

CDR3 protein: CATSLLGETQYF. The DNA for the CDR3 is TGTGCCACCAGTCTTCTGGGAGAGACCCAGTACTTC. The gene calls are TRBV24-1 and TRBJ2-5; no firm D call. V lost 6 bases and J lost 4, with 8 bases in between. Germline assignment: CDR1 KGHDR and CDR2 SFDVKD. CDR3 length equals 12 residues.

The rearrangement links TRBV6-5 to TRBJ1-2; 9 nucleotides match TRBD1. Per germline, CDR1 MNHEY and CDR2 SVGAGI. The ends lost 6 bases at V and 12 bases at J; junction bases unmatched: 14. The CDR3 is 14 amino acids. The CDR3 DNA follows: TGTGCCAGCAGCCTAGACGGGGACAGGGCGCAAGACACCTTC. It yields the protein CASSLDGDRAQDTF.

CDR3 nucleotide sequence: TGTGCCACCGGGACGGTCTCTGGAAACACCATATATTTT. Translating gives CATGTVSGNTIYF. The chain carries TRBV19 and TRBJ1-3, with D maybe TRBD1 (5 bases). V shed 10 bases and J shed 0 bases, with 10 bases lying between them. There are 13 residues in the CDR3. Germline CDR1 is LNHDA and CDR2 is SQIVND (reference sequence).

The genes are TRBV7-9 and TRBJ1-1, with D perhaps TRBD1 (6 bases). The length of the CDR3 is 16 residues. CDR1 is SEHNR, CDR2 FQNEAQ, per germline (reference sequence). The germline V and J ends were trimmed by 0 bases and 0 bases, with 11 bases remaining between them. The CDR3 loop is CASSLAGGQMNTEAFF. In nucleotides, the CDR3 is TGTGCCAGCAGCTTAGCGGGGGGACAAATGAACACTGAAGCTTTCTTT.

The V and J genes are TRBV19 and TRBJ1-5; possibly TRBD1 for D (6 bases). Germline CDR1 and CDR2: LNHDA and SQIVND (reference sequence). This CDR3 spans 16 amino acids. Between the trimmed V and J ends, which lost 1 base and 9 bases, there was a span of 19 bases. CDR3 loop: CASSIVPGAKGGPQHF. The CDR3 bases are TGTGCCAGTAGTATAGTCCCGGGGGCCAAAGGGGGGCCCCAGCATTTT.

The chain employs TRBV5-1 and TRBJ1-6, with 7 positions matching TRBD1. Germline V gene data show CDR1 as SGHRS and CDR2 as YFSETQ. V shed 2 bases and J 4 bases; nucleotides not matched to a gene: 9. This CDR3 region has 17 residues. The CDR3 bases are TGCGCCAGCAGCTTTACAGGGGAGAGTACATATAATTCACCCCTCCACTTT. Its translation is CASSFTGESTYNSPLHF.

This clone was recorded only once. V and J are TRBV1 and TRBJ1-2. TRBV1 is annotated as a pseudogene. The length of the CDR3 is 13 residues. Written as DNA, the CDR3 is TGCACCAGCGCTTTCGGGCTATTTCGTGGCTACACCTTC. Translating it yields CTSAFGLFRGYTF.

This clone has just one count. The chain couples TRBV7-6 to TRBJ1-5; no firm D call. Trimming took off 4 bases at V and 4 bases at J, with 17 bases between the two ends. Germline CDR1 and CDR2: SGHVS and FNYEAQ. This CDR3 region has 16 residues. The CDR3 nucleotides read TGTGCCAGCAGCTACGGCACCCCCTGGGAAAATCAGCCCCAGCATTTT. Amino acids: CASSYGTPWENQPQHF.

The chain is built from TRBV10-3 and TRBJ1-4, with D unclear. Germline V gene data show CDR1 as ENHRY and CDR2 as SYGVKD. This CDR3 is 14 amino acids long. The V gene lost 2 bases and the J gene lost 0 bases, with 4 bases spanning the gap. The CDR3: CAISEGSTNEKLFF. The CDR3 DNA is TGTGCCATCAGTGAGGGTTCAACTAATGAAAAACTGTTTTTT.

This chain connects TRBV6-5 to TRBJ1-1, with TRBD1 as a possible D gene (5 bases). Per the germline V gene, CDR1 is MNHEY and CDR2 is SVGAGI. The V end was cut by 2 bases, the J end by 2 bases, with 9 bases between. The CDR3 has 14 residues. DNA of the CDR3: TGTGCCAGCAGTTACGACAGAGCAAACACTGAAGCTTTCTTT. Translating it yields CASSYDRANTEAFF.

This chain connects TRBV6-2 or TRBV6-3 to TRBJ1-5; 9 positions match TRBD1. From germline, CDR1 is MNHEY and CDR2 SVGEGT. Losses at the gene ends were 2 bases for V and 5 bases for J; bases not matched to a gene: 10. This CDR3 is 17 amino acids long. CDR3 protein: CASSYGGTGGTYQPQHF. In nucleotides, the CDR3 is TGTGCCAGCAGTTACGGGGGTACAGGGGGCACGTATCAGCCCCAGCATTTT.

The genes are TRBV28 and TRBJ1-2; no definite D call. The CDR3 has 12 amino acids. Germline lookup yields CDR1 MDHEN and CDR2 SYDVKM. V lost 1 base and J lost 4, with 4 bases in between. CDR3: CASSLSSYGYTF. CDR3 in DNA: TGTGCCAGCAGTTTATCTAGCTATGGCTACACCTTC.

V gene TRBV5-4 combines with J gene TRBJ2-7; no clear D gene. Trimming removed 1 base from V and 7 bases from J, with 12 bases in between. From germline, CDR1 is SGHNT and CDR2 YYREEE (reference sequence). The CDR3 runs to 13 residues. The CDR3 region has the DNA TGTGCCAGCAGCTTGAACGATGTTGGGGAGCAGTACTTC. Translation: CASSLNDVGEQYF.